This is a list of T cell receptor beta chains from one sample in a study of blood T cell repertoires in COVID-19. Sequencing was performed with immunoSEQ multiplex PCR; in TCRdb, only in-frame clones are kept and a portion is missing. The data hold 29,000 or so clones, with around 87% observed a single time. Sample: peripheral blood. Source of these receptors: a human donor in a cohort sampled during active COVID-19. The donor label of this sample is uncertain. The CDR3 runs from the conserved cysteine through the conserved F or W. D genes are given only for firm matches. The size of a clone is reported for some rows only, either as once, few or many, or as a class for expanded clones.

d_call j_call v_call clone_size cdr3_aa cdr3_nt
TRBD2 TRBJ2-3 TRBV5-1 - CASSLGTSGRDTQYF TGCGCCAGCAGCTTGGGGACTAGCGGTAGGGATACGCAGTATTTT
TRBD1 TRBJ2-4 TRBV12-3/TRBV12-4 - CASSRTGINIQYF TGTGCCAGCAGCCGGACAGGGATAAACATTCAGTACTTC
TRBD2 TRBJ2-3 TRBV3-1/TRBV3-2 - CASSLGWTSSVTDTQYF TGTGCCAGCAGCCTGGGATGGACTAGCTCGGTCACAGATACGCAGTATTTT
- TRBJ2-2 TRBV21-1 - CASSEGPGGNTGELFF TGTGCCAGCAGCGAAGGACCGGGGGGGAACACCGGGGAGCTGTTTTTT
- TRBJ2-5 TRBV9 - CASSVGTAPQETQYF TGTGCCAGCAGCGTAGGGACAGCCCCCCAAGAGACCCAGTACTTC
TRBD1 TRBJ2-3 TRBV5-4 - CASSSHGQGYADTQYF TGTGCCAGCAGCTCCCACGGACAGGGGTACGCAGATACGCAGTATTTT
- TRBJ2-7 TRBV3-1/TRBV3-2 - CASIGARSSYEQYF TGTGCCAGCATAGGGGCTAGAAGCTCCTACGAGCAGTACTTC
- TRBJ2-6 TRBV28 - CASSSSGSYGANVLTF TGTGCCAGCAGTTCCTCAGGGTCCTACGGGGCCAACGTCCTGACTTTC
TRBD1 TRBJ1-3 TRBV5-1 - CASSPQGDGNTIYF TGCGCCAGCAGCCCGCAGGGGGATGGAAACACCATATATTTT
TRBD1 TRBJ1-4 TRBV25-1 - CASRGQGNEKLFF TGTGCCAGCAGAGGACAGGGGAATGAAAAACTGTTTTTT
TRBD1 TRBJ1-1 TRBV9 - CASSAGQGDTEAFF TGTGCCAGCAGCGCCGGACAGGGGGACACTGAAGCTTTCTTT
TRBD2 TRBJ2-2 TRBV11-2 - CASSSPTGTSGRSTGELFF TGTGCCAGCAGCTCTCCAACGGGGACTAGCGGGAGGAGCACCGGGGAGCTGTTTTTT
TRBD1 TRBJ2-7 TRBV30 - CAWSMGQPYEQYF TGTGCCTGGAGTATGGGACAGCCCTACGAGCAGTACTTC
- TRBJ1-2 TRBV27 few CASSLRYSSYGYTF TGTGCCAGCAGTTTAAGATACAGCTCCTATGGCTACACCTTC
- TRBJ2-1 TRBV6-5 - CASSDGGKVNEQFF TGTGCCAGCTCAGACGGGGGAAAGGTCAATGAGCAGTTCTTC
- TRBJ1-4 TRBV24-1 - CATSGNKAGGKLFF TGTGCCACCAGTGGGAACAAGGCCGGCGGAAAACTGTTTTTT
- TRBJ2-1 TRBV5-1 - CASSEANPSYNEQFF TGCGCCAGCAGCGAGGCGAACCCCTCCTACAATGAGCAGTTCTTC
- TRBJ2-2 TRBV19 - CASSMVGSHTGELFF TGTGCCAGTAGTATGGTCGGGAGCCACACCGGGGAGCTGTTTTTT
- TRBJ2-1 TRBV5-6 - CASSLSDNEQFF TGTGCCAGCAGCTTGTCGGACAATGAGCAGTTCTTC
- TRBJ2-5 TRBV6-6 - CASSQGGSLFQETQYF TGTGCCAGCAGTCAAGGGGGTTCCCTGTTCCAAGAGACCCAGTACTTC
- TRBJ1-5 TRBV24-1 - CATGGGNQPQHF TGTGCCACGGGAGGGGGAAATCAGCCCCAGCATTTT